This T cell receptor beta chain was recovered during a study of PD-1 blockade in classical Hodgkin lymphoma. In the study overall: Administration of nivolumab to patients was at 3 mg/kg intravenously every 2 weeks. General study findings and limits: Complete responders showed a baseline diversity that resembled the diversity of newly diagnosed patients. Differences between repertoires have undefined causes, possibly disease activity or prior therapy. Significant TCR diversity gains by C4D1 occurred in CD4+ but not CD8+ cells.

Turning to this clone: Its antigen remains unknown.

Measured with immunoSEQ multiplex PCR; TCRdb has only the in-frame clones, and not every one. The table lists tens of thousands of clones, 90% of them singletons, with about 2.9% in the top ten. Time point indicated: cycle 4 day 1 (C4D1), after 6 weeks of nivolumab. Relapses following autologous stem cell transplantation were seen in all patients, with brentuximab vedotin exposure varying. Looked up from germline, CDR1 is SGHRS and CDR2 is YFSETQ. This CDR3 comprises 18 residues. Germline trimming cut 5 bases from V and 0 bases from J; bases unmatched to any gene: 13. The chain has TRBV5-1 and TRBJ1-1; 10 bases map to TRBD1. The sequenced sample was peripheral blood mononuclear cells (PBMCs), obtained before the fourth cycle of nivolumab. The sequence was collected from a human donor with classical Hodgkin lymphoma. The CDR3 is CASRTGGGLDYLNTEAFF. The CDR3 DNA sequence: TGCGCCAGCAGGACAGGGGGCGGGCTGGATTACCTGAACACTGAAGCTTTCTTT.